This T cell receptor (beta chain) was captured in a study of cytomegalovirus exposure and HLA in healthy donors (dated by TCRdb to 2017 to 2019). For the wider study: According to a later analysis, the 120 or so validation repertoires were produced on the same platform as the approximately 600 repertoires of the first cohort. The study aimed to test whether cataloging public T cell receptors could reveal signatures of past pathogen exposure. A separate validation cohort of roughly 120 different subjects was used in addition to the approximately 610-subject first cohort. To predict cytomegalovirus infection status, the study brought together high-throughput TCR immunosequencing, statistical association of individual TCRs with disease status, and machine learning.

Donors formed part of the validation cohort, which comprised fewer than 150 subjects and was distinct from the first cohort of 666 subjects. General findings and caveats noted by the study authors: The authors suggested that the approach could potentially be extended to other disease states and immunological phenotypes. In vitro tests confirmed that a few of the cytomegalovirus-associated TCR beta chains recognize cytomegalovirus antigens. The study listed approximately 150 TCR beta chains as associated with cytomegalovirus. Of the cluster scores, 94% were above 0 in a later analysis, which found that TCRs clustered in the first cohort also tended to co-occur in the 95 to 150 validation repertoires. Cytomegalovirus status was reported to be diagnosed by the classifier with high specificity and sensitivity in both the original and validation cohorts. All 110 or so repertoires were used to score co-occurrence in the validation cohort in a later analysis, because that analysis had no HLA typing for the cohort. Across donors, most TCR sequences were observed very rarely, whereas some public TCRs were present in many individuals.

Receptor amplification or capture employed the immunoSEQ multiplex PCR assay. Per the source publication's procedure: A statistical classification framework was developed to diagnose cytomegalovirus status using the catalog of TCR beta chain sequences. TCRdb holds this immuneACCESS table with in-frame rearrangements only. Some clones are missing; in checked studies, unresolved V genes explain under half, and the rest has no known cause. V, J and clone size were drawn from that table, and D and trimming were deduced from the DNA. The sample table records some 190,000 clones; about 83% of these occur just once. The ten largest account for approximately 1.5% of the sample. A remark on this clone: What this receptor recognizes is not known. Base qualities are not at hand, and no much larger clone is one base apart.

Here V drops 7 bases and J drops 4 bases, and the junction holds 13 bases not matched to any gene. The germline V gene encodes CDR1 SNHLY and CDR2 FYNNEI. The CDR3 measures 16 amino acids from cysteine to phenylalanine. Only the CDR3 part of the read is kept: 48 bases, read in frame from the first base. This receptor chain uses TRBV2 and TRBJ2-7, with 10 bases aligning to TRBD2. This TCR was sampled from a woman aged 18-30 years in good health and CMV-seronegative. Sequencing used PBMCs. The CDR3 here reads CASTVLAGVTTYEQYF. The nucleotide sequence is TGTGCCAGCACGGTCCTAGCGGGAGTCACGACGTACGAGCAGTACTTC.